Below, one T cell receptor beta chain is given with its context. The TCR beta profiling, which covered VDJ combination and CDR3 sequence, was carried out using genomic DNA as the template. TCRdb fed the reads into MiXCR, producing one record per CDR3 protein. The sample lists roughly 290,000 distinct CDR3 sequences, under 65% occurring once. CDR1 and CDR2 (germline): SGHDN, FVKESK. The CDR3 runs 17 residues. The ends lost 1 base at V and 8 bases at J; junction bases unmatched: 13. Before being chosen for sequencing, patients had shown CD8+CD57+ cell expansion by flow cytometry. This entry is derived from a study of CD8+CD57+ T cells in acquired aplastic anemia.

The receptor's source is a human donor with aplastic anemia. The chain links TRBV14 to TRBJ2-1; 8 bases map to TRBD2. The sequencing input was sorted CD4+, CD8+, or CD8+CD57+ T cells (not recorded which) from PBMCs. The CDR3 DNA sequence: TGTGCCAGCAGCCAAGTACACGGGACTAGGGGGTCGGATGAGCAGTTCTTC. Its translation is CASSQVHGTRGSDEQFF. The variable domain in full, with the rest retrieved from reference TRBV14 and TRBJ2-1, is EAGVTQFPSHSVIEKGQTVTLRCDPISGHDNLYWYRRVMGKEIKFLLHFVKESKQDESGMPNNRFLAERTGGTYSTLKVQPAELEDSGVYFCASSQVHGTRGSDEQFFGPGTRLTVL.